A selection of T cell receptor beta chains follows, all from one sample in a study of shared clonotypes between healthy human individuals. Clones were sequenced by immunoSEQ multiplex PCR, and TCRdb holds only the in-frame ones, with some missing. This sample has roughly 760,000 clones, with roughly 70% found just once. Input material: memory CD4+ T cells sorted from blood. The receptors were gathered from a woman aged 25 to 39 in good health. Both conserved end residues are part of each CDR3. D genes are given only for firm matches. Not all rows give a size; the values are once, few, many and, for expanded clones, a class.

clone size,J gene,V gene,D gene,CDR3 DNA,CDR3 protein
-,TRBJ2-1,TRBV5-4,-,TGTGCCAGCAGCACCCCGGGAGCGCGAGGAAATGAGCAGTTCTTC,CASSTPGARGNEQFF
few,TRBJ2-7,TRBV11-2,-,TGTGCCAGCAGCCAGGTTCGAACTTGGGACTTC,CASSQVRTWDF
-,TRBJ1-1,TRBV18,-,TGTGCCAGCTCACTACTCATCTCAGAGCCCGGTGGAGCTTTCTTT,CASSLLISEPGGAFF
few,TRBJ2-7,TRBV5-1,TRBD1,TGCGCCAAGCTCCCGGGACAGGGGCACTACGAGCAGTACTTC,CAKLPGQGHYEQYF
-,TRBJ1-2,TRBV15,TRBD1,TGTGCCACCAGCAGAGGGACAGGGAATGGCTACACCTTC,CATSRGTGNGYTF
-,TRBJ1-1,TRBV9,-,TGTGCCAGCGTCGGGGGACCGACCAACACTGAAGCTTTCTTT,CASVGGPTNTEAFF
-,TRBJ2-3,TRBV28,TRBD1,TGTGCCAGCAGTCCGACCTCAGGGGGCCGCCCAGATACGCAGTATTTT,CASSPTSGGRPDTQYF
-,TRBJ1-5,TRBV6-6,-,TGTGCCAGCAGTTACGTAGGGGCAAATCAGCCCCAGCATTTT,CASSYVGANQPQHF
-,TRBJ2-1,TRBV9,TRBD2,TGTGCCAGCAGCCCGGGACTAGCGGGAGTTTACAATGAGCAGTTCTTC,CASSPGLAGVYNEQFF
-,TRBJ2-4,TRBV12-5,-,TGTGCTAGTGGTTTGGTACGTAAATTCTGTCTAGCCAAAAACATTCAGTACTTC,CASGLVRKFCLAKNIQYF
-,TRBJ2-1,TRBV25-1,-,TGTGCCAGCAGTGAGAACTCCTACAATGAGCAGTTCTTC,CASSENSYNEQFF
-,TRBJ2-1,TRBV7-8,-,TGTGCCAGTGGGTGGCAGGAGACCTACAATGAGCAGTTCTTC,CASGWQETYNEQFF
-,TRBJ2-1,TRBV19,-,TGTGCCAGTAGTCCCCGTTGGCTCTACAATGAGCAGTTCTTC,CASSPRWLYNEQFF
once,TRBJ1-2,TRBV28,TRBD1,TGTGCCAGCAGCATCGAGACAGGGAACTATGGCTACACCTTC,CASSIETGNYGYTF
few,TRBJ2-3,TRBV19,TRBD1,TGTGCCAGTAGTATACGGGACAGGGGCACAGATACGCAGTATTTT,CASSIRDRGTDTQYF
once,TRBJ1-1,TRBV11-2,-,TGTGCCAGCAGCTCACAGCCCCTGGGCACTGAAGCTTTCTTT,CASSSQPLGTEAFF